This paragraph covers one T cell receptor beta chain sequence. Germline V gene sequence: CDR1 SNHLY, CDR2 FYNNEI. The CDR3 extends over 15 amino acids. The data are from a study of T cells expressing NK-cell markers. Study-level background: The TCR beta repertoires originated in sorted CD3+CD56+NKG2C+, CD3+CD56+NKG2C- and CD3+CD56-NKG2C+ T cells. The eight sequenced donors comprised seven who were HCMV-seropositive and one who was seronegative.

TCRdb re-called the 5' RACE reads and shows each CDR3 protein once, DNA omitted. Seen in this sample are about 390,000 distinct CDR3 sequences; the ten most common clones hold 9.5% to 12%. The sample consisted of blood T cells: a sorted CD56 or NKG2C T cell subset, CD4+ or CD8+ T cells, or bulk PBMC T cells (not recorded which). The chain recombines TRBV2 with TRBJ2-1; the D call of TRBD2 rests on TCRdb alone, since no DNA is present to check it. The TCR originated in a woman aged 45 to 65 in good health. Here the CDR3 reads CASSELSGMGNEQFF.